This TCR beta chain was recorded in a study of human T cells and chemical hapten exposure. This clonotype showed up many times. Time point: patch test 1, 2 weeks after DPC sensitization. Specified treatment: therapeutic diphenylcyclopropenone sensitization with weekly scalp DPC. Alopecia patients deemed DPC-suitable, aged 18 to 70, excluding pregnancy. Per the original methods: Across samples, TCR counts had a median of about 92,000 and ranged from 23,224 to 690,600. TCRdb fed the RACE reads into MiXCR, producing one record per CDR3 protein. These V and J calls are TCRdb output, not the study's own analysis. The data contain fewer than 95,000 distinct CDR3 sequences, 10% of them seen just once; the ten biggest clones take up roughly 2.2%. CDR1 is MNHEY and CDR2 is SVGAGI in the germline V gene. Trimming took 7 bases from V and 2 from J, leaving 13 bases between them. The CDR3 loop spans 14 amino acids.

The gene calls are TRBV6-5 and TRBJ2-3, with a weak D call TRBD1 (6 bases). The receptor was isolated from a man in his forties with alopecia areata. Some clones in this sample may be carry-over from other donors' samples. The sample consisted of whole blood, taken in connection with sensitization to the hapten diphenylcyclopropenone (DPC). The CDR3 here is CASKGHLHTDTQYF. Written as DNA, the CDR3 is TGTGCCAGCAAGGGACACCTACACACAGATACGCAGTATTTT.